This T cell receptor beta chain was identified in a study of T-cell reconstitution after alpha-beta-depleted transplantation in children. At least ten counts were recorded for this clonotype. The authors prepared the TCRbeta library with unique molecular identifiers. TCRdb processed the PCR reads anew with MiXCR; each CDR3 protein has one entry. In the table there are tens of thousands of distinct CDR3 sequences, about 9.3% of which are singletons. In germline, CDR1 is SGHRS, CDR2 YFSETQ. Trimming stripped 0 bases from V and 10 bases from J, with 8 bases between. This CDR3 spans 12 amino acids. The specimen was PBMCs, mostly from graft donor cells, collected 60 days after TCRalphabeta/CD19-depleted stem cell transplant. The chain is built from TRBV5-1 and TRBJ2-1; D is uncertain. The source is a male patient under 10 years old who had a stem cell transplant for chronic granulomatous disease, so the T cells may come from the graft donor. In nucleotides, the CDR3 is TGCGCCAGCAGCTTGGCGTTCGAGGAGCAGTTCTTC. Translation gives CASSLAFEEQFF.